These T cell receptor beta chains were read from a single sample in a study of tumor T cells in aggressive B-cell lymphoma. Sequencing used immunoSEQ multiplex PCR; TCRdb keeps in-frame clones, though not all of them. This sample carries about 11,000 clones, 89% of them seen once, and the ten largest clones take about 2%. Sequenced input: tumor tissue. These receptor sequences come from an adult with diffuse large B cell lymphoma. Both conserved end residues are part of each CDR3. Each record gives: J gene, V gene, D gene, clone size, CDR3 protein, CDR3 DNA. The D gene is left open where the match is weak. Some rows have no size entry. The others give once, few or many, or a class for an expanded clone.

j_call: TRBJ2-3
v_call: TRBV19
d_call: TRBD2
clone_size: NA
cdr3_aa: CASSIPKGVGRSTDTQYF
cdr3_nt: TGTGCCAGTAGTATCCCCAAAGGGGTCGGGAGGAGCACAGATACGCAGTATTTT

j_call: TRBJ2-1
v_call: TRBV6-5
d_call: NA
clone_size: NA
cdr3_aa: CASSYGWSSYNEQFF
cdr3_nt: TGTGCCAGCAGTTACGGCTGGAGCTCCTACAATGAGCAGTTCTTC

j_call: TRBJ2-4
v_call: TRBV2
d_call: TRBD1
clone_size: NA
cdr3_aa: CASSKTGDIQYF
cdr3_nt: TGTGCCAGCAGCAAGACAGGGGACATTCAGTACTTC

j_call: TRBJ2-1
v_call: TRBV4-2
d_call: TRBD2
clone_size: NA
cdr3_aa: CASSRAGTSDNNEQFF
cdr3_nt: TGTGCCAGCAGCCGGGCCGGGACTAGCGACAACAATGAGCAGTTCTTC

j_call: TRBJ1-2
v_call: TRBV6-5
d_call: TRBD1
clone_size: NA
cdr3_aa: CASSPGQYGYTF
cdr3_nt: TGTGCCAGCAGTCCGGGACAGTATGGCTACACCTTC

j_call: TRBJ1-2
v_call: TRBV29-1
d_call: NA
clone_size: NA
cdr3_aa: CSVLGEGYTF
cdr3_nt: TGCAGCGTACTGGGAGAAGGCTACACCTTC

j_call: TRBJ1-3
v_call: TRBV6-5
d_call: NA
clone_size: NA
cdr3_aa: CASYRLGKASNTIYF
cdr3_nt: TGTGCCAGCTACCGGCTGGGCAAGGCTTCAAACACCATATATTTT

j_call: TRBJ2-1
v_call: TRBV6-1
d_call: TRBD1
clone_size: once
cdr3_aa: CASSGPAGTGTNEQFF
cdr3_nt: TGTGCCAGCAGTGGTCCCGCGGGGACAGGGACCAATGAGCAGTTCTTC

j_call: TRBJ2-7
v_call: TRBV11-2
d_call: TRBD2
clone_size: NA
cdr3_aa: CASSLTGGFGYEQYF
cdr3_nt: TGTGCCAGCAGCCTTACCGGGGGGTTTGGTTACGAGCAGTACTTC

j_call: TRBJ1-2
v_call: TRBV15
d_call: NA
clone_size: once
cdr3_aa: CATSLPLAGYGYTF
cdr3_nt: TGTGCCACCAGCCTCCCCCTCGCAGGCTATGGCTACACCTTC

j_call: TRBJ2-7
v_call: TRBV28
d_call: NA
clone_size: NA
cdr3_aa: CASSRGEDYEQYF
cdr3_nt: TGTGCCAGCAGTCGAGGGGAGGACTACGAGCAGTACTTC

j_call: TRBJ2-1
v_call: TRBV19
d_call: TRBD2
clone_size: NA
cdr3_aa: CASSTGTSGYNEQFF
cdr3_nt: TGTGCCAGTAGTACCGGGACTAGCGGCTACAATGAGCAGTTCTTC

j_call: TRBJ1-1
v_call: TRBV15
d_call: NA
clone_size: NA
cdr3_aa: CATSRDSSNTEAFF
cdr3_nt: TGTGCCACCAGCAGAGATTCCTCGAACACTGAAGCTTTCTTT

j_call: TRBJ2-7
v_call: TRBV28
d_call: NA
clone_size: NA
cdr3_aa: CASTGNSYEQYF
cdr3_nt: TGTGCCAGTACAGGGAACTCCTACGAGCAGTACTTC

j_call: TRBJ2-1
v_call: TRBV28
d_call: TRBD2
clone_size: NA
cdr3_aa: CASSIWTGQVSSGRNEQFF
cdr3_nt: TGTGCCAGCAGCATTTGGACGGGCCAGGTTTCTAGCGGGAGGAATGAGCAGTTCTTC

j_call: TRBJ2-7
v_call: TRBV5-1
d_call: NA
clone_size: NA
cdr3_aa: CASSTGDWGAYEQYF
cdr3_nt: TGCGCCAGCAGTACCGGCGATTGGGGGGCCTACGAGCAGTACTTC